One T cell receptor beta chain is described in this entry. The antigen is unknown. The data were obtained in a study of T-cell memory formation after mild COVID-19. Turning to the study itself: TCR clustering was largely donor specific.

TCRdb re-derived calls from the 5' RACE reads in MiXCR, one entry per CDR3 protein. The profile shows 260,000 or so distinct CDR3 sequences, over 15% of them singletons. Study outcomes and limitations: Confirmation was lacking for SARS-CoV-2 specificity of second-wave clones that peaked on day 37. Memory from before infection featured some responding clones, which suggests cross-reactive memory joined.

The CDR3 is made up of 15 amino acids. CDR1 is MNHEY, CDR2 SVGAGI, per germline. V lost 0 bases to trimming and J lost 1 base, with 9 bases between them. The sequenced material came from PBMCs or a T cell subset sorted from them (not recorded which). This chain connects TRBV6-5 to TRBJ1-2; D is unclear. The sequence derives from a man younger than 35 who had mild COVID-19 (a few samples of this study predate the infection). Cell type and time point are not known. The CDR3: CASSYSQTVNYGYTF. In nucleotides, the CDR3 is TGTGCCAGCAGTTACTCGCAGACCGTTAACTATGGCTACACCTTC.